Included here is one T cell receptor beta chain sequence, with context. The CDR3 sequence is 13 residues long. With 1 base removed from V and 11 bases from J, the gap between germline ends came to 14 bases. In germline, CDR1 is SEHNR, CDR2 FQNEAQ (reference sequence). The source of the sample is a study of blood T cell repertoires in COVID-19. About the research overall: Whether acute or convalescent, the COVID-19 samples came from the United States, Italy and Spain. From T cells, B-cell-depleted T cells, or PBMCs came the material, which was cDNA or gDNA.

In the authors' workflow: Estimates of nucleated cell counts were drawn from the amplification of reference gene primers. Produced via immunoSEQ multiplex PCR; TCRdb's table is partial and in-frame only. V, J and clone size reflect that table, while D and trimming were determined from the DNA. The sample records over 100,000 clones, around four fifths being singletons. The chain carries TRBV7-9 and TRBJ1-2; D may be TRBD1 (6 bases). Sequencing was done on a sample of peripheral blood. This TCR was recovered from a woman aged 55-69 years with acute or convalescent COVID-19. The CDR3 reads CASSLDTDSLYTF. The CDR3 DNA follows: TGTGCCAGCAGCTTAGATACGGACAGTTTATACACCTTC.